These 10 T cell receptor beta chains came from one sample sequenced in a study of siplizumab effects on memory and regulatory T cells. Assay used: immunoSEQ multiplex PCR; TCRdb lists only in-frame clones, some missing. Among about 100,000 clones, 75% to 95% were seen once, and the ten largest hold about 2.6%. Sequencing input: CD4+ T cells sorted from blood. Source of these receptors: a human donor in good health. Some clones in this sample may be carry-over from other donors' samples.

The gene calls are TRBV7-9 and TRBJ1-6; D not certain. Looked up from germline, CDR1 is SEHNR and CDR2 is FQNEAQ (reference sequence). With 5 bases removed from V and 0 bases from J, the gap between germline ends came to 11 bases. The CDR3 has 16 amino acids. The CDR3 DNA is TGTGCCAGCAGCCCCGGACGGAGCTCCTATAATTCACCCCTCCACTTT. This codes for CASSPGRSSYNSPLHF.

The V call is TRBV27, the J call TRBJ2-5; no definite D call. The CDR3 contains 13 residues. CDR1 and CDR2 (germline): MNHEY, SMNVEV (reference sequence). The V gene lost 3 bases and the J gene lost 5 bases, with 10 bases spanning the gap. The CDR3 sequence is CASSFGPWETQYF. CDR3 DNA: TGTGCCAGCAGTTTTGGCCCGTGGGAGACCCAGTACTTC.

This chain connects TRBV19 to TRBJ1-2, with D possibly being TRBD1 (5 bases). V was cut by 7 bases and J by 5 bases, with 20 bases left in between. The CDR3 spans 15 residues. Germline V CDR1 and CDR2: LNHDA, SQIVND (reference sequence). CDR3 in amino acids: CASTPARGVQYGYTF. The CDR3 DNA reads as TGTGCCAGTACCCCGGCTCGAGGGGTTCAGTATGGCTACACCTTC.

V is TRBV6-5 and J is TRBJ2-1; D is possibly TRBD1 or TRBD2 (7 bases each). Germline V gene lookup returns CDR1 MNHEY and CDR2 SVGAGI. The CDR3 totals 15 residues. The V and J ends lost 5 bases and 9 bases respectively, with 20 bases between them. In DNA form, the CDR3 reads TGTGCCAGCAGTACGCGCGGAGGCAGGGGGGGTGAGCAGTTCTTC. Translating gives CASSTRGGRGGEQFF.

The rearrangement links TRBV7-9 to TRBJ1-2, with unresolved D. V dropped 1 base and J dropped 4 bases, with 4 bases sitting between them. The CDR3 runs 12 residues. Per germline, CDR1 SEHNR and CDR2 FQNEAQ (reference sequence). CDR3 nucleotides: TGTGCCAGCAGCTTAGAAACCTATGGCTACACCTTC. As protein: CASSLETYGYTF.

This rearrangement joins TRBV14 to TRBJ1-2, with TRBD1 as a possible D gene (5 bases). V lost 5 bases and J lost 4, with 11 bases in between. In germline, CDR1 is SGHDN, CDR2 FVKESK. The CDR3 length is 13 residues. The CDR3 protein is CASSYGAGYGYTF. The CDR3 DNA follows: TGTGCCAGCAGCTACGGGGCGGGCTATGGCTACACCTTC.

This clone turned up a few times. This rearrangement joins TRBV4-1 to TRBJ2-3, with D perhaps being TRBD1 or TRBD2 (5 bases each). V was pared by 0 bases and J by 3 bases, with 16 bases between. CDR3 length: 17 amino acids. Germline V gene data show CDR1 as MGHRA and CDR2 as YSYEKL. The CDR3 spells CASSQDSPGQGTDTQYF. DNA of the CDR3: TGCGCCAGCAGCCAAGATTCACCGGGGCAAGGTACAGATACGCAGTATTTT.

The CDR3 sequence is CASSLGGWNMNTEAFF. In DNA form, the CDR3 reads TGCGCCAGCAGCTTGGGGGGCTGGAACATGAACACTGAAGCTTTCTTT. The chain has TRBV5-1 and TRBJ1-1; D might be TRBD1 (5 bases). Germline V gives CDR1 SGHRS, CDR2 YFSETQ. The ends were cut back, 0 bases at V and 0 bases at J, with 12 bases in the middle. There are 16 residues in the CDR3. The full variable domain, its missing parts supplied by reference TRBV5-1 and TRBJ1-1, is KAGVTQTPRYLIKTRGQQVTLSCSPISGHRSVSWYQQTPGQGLQFLFEYFSETQRNKGNFPGRFSGRQFSNSRSEMNVSTLELGDSALYLCASSLGGWNMNTEAFFGQGTRLTVV.

The rearrangement joins TRBV6-5 to TRBJ2-7; 7 bases map to TRBD1. The germline V gene has CDR1 MNHEY and CDR2 SVGAGI. Trimming took 10 bases from V and 4 from J; bases not matched to a gene: 7. The CDR3 loop spans 12 amino acids. CDR3 DNA: TGTGCCACCCAGACAGGGTGGTACGAGCAGTACTTC. This gives the protein CATQTGWYEQYF.

This chain uses TRBV19 with TRBJ1-2; D possibly corresponds to TRBD1 (5 bases). Germline V gene sequence: CDR1 LNHDA, CDR2 SQIVND (reference sequence). V gave up 3 bases and J gave up 7 bases, with 12 bases separating them. This CDR3 is built from 13 residues. The CDR3 DNA is TGTGCCAGTAGTATTCACTCAAGGGGTGGCTACACCTTC. Amino acids: CASSIHSRGGYTF. Based on the CDR3 plus reference TRBV19 and TRBJ1-2, the full variable domain is DGGITQSPKYLFRKEGQNVTLSCEQNLNHDAMYWYRQDPGQGLRLIYYSQIVNDFQKGDIAEGYSVSREKKESFPLTVTSAQKNPTAFYLCASSIHSRGGYTFGSGTRLTVV.